The clone carrying this TCR beta chain has just a few counts. Looked up from germline, CDR1 is DFQATT and CDR2 is SNEGSKA (reference sequence). V dropped 5 bases and J dropped 6 bases, with 24 bases sitting between them. The CDR3 runs 16 residues. Using its own MiXCR run on the RT-PCR reads, TCRdb lists one record per CDR3 protein. This table has almost 700,000 distinct CDR3 sequences, approximately 15% appearing once. Specimen: memory CD4+ T cells from blood. The V gene is TRBV20-1, the J gene TRBJ2-3; D may be TRBD1 or TRBD2 (6 bases each). This TCR was sampled from a female donor in good health, serving as a healthy control. The CDR3 spells CSAPTRRGSPGDTQYF. The CDR3 region has the DNA TGCAGTGCTCCGACAAGGAGGGGGTCCCCCGGGGATACGCAGTATTTT.